This T cell receptor (beta chain) was sequenced for a study of cytomegalovirus exposure and HLA in healthy donors. This clone occurred once. TCRdb's copy holds only in-frame clones and misses some; the assay was immunoSEQ multiplex PCR. This repertoire shows 100,000 to 150,000 clones, 95% to 96% found once; its top ten account for about 1.7%. This CDR3 is built from 14 residues. From germline, CDR1 is SGHTA and CDR2 FQGNSA. With 1 base removed from V and 0 bases from J, the gap between germline ends came to 6 bases. The chain links TRBV7-2 to TRBJ1-1, with no clear D. This clonotype originated in a man between 18 and 35 years old in good health and CMV-seronegative. The sample comprised PBMCs. CDR3: CASSLGVLNTEAFF. CDR3 nucleotide sequence: TGTGCCAGCAGCTTAGGAGTTCTGAACACTGAAGCTTTCTTT.